The entry that follows covers one T cell receptor beta chain sequence. The antigen is unknown. This sample stems from a study of CD8 T cells in Susac syndrome. Regarding the study as a whole: The number of Susac-specific public clones found was sixteen in total CD8+ repertoires and five in CD8+ TEMRA repertoires.

Random hexamers were used to reverse transcribe an amount of about 0.45 to 1 ug RNA. TCR beta CDR3 was amplified by immunoSEQ covering 54 Vbeta and 13 Jbeta. TCRdb used MiXCR to reprocess the immunoSEQ multiplex PCR reads, holding one entry per CDR3 protein. The data show approximately 80,000 distinct CDR3 sequences, roughly 94% seen once. This CDR3 is built from 14 residues. V was shortened by 8 bases and J by 6 bases, with 20 bases between the two germline ends. Germline V gives CDR1 MNHEY, CDR2 SVGEGT. The sample consisted of CD8+ T cells from PBMCs. The chain is built from TRBV6-2 or TRBV6-3 and TRBJ2-7, with TRBD2 as a possible D gene (5 bases). The receptor comes from a human donor with Susac syndrome. The CDR3 coding sequence is TGTGCCAGCCACGCCGGGCTAGCCCCTAGCGAGCAGTACTTC. Amino acids: CASHAGLAPSEQYF.